The T cell receptor beta chain under discussion was sequenced for a study of response to subunit inactivated influenza vaccine. In TCRdb, the RT-PCR reads were re-called with MiXCR into one record per CDR3 protein. The table shows about 800,000 distinct CDR3 sequences, with approximately 21% occurring only once. The CDR3 is 11 amino acids. CDR1 is DFQATT and CDR2 is SNEGSKA in the germline V gene (reference sequence). Trimming cost V 3 bases and J 8 bases, with 8 bases left between them. Whole-study results and caveats: Only a handful of new T cells, the authors suggested, are recruited with each seasonal influenza vaccination.

Regarding this clonotype: Antigen: not known.

The specimen was PBMCs from blood, collected 4 to 6 days after vaccination. The clonotype was recovered from a man aged 45 to 65 who received an inactivated influenza vaccine. V is TRBV20-1 and J is TRBJ2-1, with D uncertain. The CDR3 here is CSASWSYEQFF. The CDR3 coding sequence is TGCAGTGCTAGTTGGTCGTATGAGCAGTTCTTC.